The next 12 T cell receptor beta chains were all read from a single sample in a study of chemoradiotherapy in HPV16-positive cancers. TCRdb's table, derived via immunoSEQ multiplex PCR, lists solely in-frame clones and lacks some. Here the sample spans 20,000 to 30,000 clones, roughly nine tenths being singletons. This material consisted of blood, taken from a patient who underwent chemoradiotherapy. These receptors all stem from a human donor with HPV-associated anogenital cancer.

The genes are TRBV14 and TRBJ1-4, with 11 positions matching TRBD1. CDR3 length: 15 residues. In germline, CDR1 is SGHDN, CDR2 FVKESK. The V segment lost 4 bases and the J segment 8 bases; nucleotides outside the gene matches: 6. CDR3: CASSRTGGLGEKLFF. CDR3 bases: TGTGCCAGCAGCCGGACAGGGGGCTTAGGGGAAAAACTGTTTTTT. Combining the CDR3 with reference TRBV14 and TRBJ1-4 gives the whole variable domain EAGVTQFPSHSVIEKGQTVTLRCDPISGHDNLYWYRRVMGKEIKFLLHFVKESKQDESGMPNNRFLAERTGGTYSTLKVQPAELEDSGVYFCASSRTGGLGEKLFFGSGTQLSVL.

V gene TRBV5-1 combines with J gene TRBJ1-3; D not resolved. V lost 3 bases and J lost 2, with 15 bases in between. This CDR3 has 16 residues. CDR1 is SGHRS, CDR2 YFSETQ, per germline. CDR3 loop: CASSWTGLGAGNTIYF. The CDR3 DNA is TGCGCCAGCAGCTGGACCGGGCTTGGGGCTGGAAACACCATATATTTT.

This clone was observed a few times. The chain couples TRBV2 to TRBJ2-3, with D possibly TRBD2 on 5 matching bases. This CDR3 is 13 amino acids long. V was clipped by 7 bases and J by 3 bases, with 11 bases between them. Germline V gene lookup returns CDR1 SNHLY and CDR2 FYNNEI. CDR3 residues: CASTIPGTDTQYF. In DNA form, the CDR3 reads TGTGCCAGCACCATACCGGGGACAGATACGCAGTATTTT.

This chain joins TRBV7-2 and TRBJ2-1; TRBD2 agrees at 10 bases. After removal of 6 bases from V and 9 bases from J, the junction contained 11 bases not matched to a gene. This CDR3 has 15 residues. Germline CDR1 and CDR2: SGHTA and FQGNSA. The CDR3: CASSFLAGEFSEQFF. Here the CDR3 DNA reads TGTGCCAGCAGTTTCCTAGCGGGAGAATTTAGTGAGCAGTTCTTC. Drawing the rest from reference TRBV7-2 and TRBJ2-1, the complete variable domain is GAGVSQSPSNKVTEKGKDVELRCDPISGHTALYWYRQSLGQGLEFLIYFQGNSAPDKSGLPSDRFSAERTGGSVSTLTIQRTQQEDSAVYLCASSFLAGEFSEQFFGPGTRLTVL.

The chain is built from TRBV25-1 and TRBJ1-4, with a tentative D call TRBD1 (6 bases). This CDR3 has 14 residues. Per the germline V gene, CDR1 is MGHDK and CDR2 is SYGVNS. Trimming removed 2 bases at V and 7 bases at J, with 11 bases between. The CDR3 loop reads CASSETGISEKLFF. As DNA, the CDR3 is TGTGCCAGCAGTGAAACAGGGATAAGTGAAAAACTGTTTTTT.

V and J are TRBV4-3 and TRBJ2-2; D is possibly TRBD2 (6 bases). The CDR3 length is 19 residues. The germline gives CDR1 LGHNA, CDR2 YSLEER. The V gene lost 4 bases and the J gene lost 0 bases, with 21 bases spanning the gap. Here the CDR3 DNA reads TGCGCCAGCAGCCTACCTAGCGATCCTTTTTCCGCGAACACCGGGGAGCTGTTTTTT. It encodes CASSLPSDPFSANTGELFF.

The rearrangement uses TRBV7-2 and TRBJ1-2; D unresolved. The CDR3 sequence is 13 residues long. Germline V gene sequence: CDR1 SGHTA, CDR2 FQGNSA. Trimming stripped 0 bases from V and 14 bases from J, with 16 bases between. The CDR3 DNA is TGTGCCAGCAGCTTAGCCAAGCAGGCCCTGAATACCTTC. This encodes CASSLAKQALNTF.

The chain joins TRBV9 to TRBJ2-1; 10 bases fit TRBD2. The germline V gene has CDR1 SGDLS and CDR2 YYNGEE. J gave up 8 bases and V 6 bases, and 5 bases lay outside the gene matches. The CDR3 is made up of 13 amino acids. CDR3 protein: CASNPSGSHEQFF. In DNA form, the CDR3 reads TGTGCCAGCAATCCTAGCGGGAGCCATGAGCAGTTCTTC.

This chain connects TRBV11-2 to TRBJ2-2, with TRBD1 matching 8 bases. In germline, CDR1 is SGHAT, CDR2 FQNNGV. This CDR3 spans 17 amino acids. V dropped 4 bases and J dropped 0; count of bases not matched to a gene: 7. CDR3 DNA sequence: TGTGCCAGCAGCTCCGACAGGGGAAGACCGAACACCGGGGAGCTGTTTTTT. This translates into CASSSDRGRPNTGELFF.

This chain uses TRBV7-2 with TRBJ2-7, with 11 bases matching TRBD1. The CDR3 extends over 15 amino acids. V shed 4 bases, J shed 9 bases, and the junction held 11 bases outside the gene matches. Germline V lookup: CDR1 SGHTA, CDR2 FQGNSA. The CDR3: CASSSAGTGGLRQYF. The CDR3 bases are TGTGCCAGCAGCTCGGCCGGGACAGGGGGTCTTAGGCAGTACTTC.

The chain carries TRBV6-4 and TRBJ2-1; 10 nucleotides align to TRBD1. V shed 5 bases, J shed 5 bases, and the junction held 6 bases outside the gene matches. From germline, CDR1 is MRHNA and CDR2 SNTAGT. CDR3 size: 15 residues. The CDR3 loop reads CASSLETGGHNEQFF. The CDR3 DNA sequence: TGTGCCAGCAGTTTGGAGACAGGGGGCCACAATGAGCAGTTCTTC.

The V and J genes are TRBV20-1 and TRBJ2-7, with a possible D match to TRBD2 (5 bases). Germline-derived CDR1 and CDR2 are DFQATT and SNEGSKA (reference sequence). CDR3 size: 11 residues. V lost 1 base to trimming and J lost 6 bases, with 7 bases between them. CDR3 coding DNA: TGCAGTGCTAGAGTTGCGGGCGAGCAGTACTTC. Translated, it gives CSARVAGEQYF.